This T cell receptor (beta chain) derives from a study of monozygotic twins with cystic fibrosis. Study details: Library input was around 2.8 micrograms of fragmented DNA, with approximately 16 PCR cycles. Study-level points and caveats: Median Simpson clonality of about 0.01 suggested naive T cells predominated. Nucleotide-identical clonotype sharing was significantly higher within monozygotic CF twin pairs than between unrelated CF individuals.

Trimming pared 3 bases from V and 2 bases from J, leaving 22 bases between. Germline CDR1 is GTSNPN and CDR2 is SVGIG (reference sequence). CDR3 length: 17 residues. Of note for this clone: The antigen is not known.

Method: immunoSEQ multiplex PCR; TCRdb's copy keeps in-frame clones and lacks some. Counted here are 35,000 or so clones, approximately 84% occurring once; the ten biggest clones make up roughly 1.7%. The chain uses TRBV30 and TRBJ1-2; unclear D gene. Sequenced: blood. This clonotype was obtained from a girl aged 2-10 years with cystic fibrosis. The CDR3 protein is CAWRAGRIGVANYGYTF. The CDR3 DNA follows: TGTGCCTGGAGGGCGGGCAGGATAGGAGTGGCGAACTATGGCTACACCTTC.